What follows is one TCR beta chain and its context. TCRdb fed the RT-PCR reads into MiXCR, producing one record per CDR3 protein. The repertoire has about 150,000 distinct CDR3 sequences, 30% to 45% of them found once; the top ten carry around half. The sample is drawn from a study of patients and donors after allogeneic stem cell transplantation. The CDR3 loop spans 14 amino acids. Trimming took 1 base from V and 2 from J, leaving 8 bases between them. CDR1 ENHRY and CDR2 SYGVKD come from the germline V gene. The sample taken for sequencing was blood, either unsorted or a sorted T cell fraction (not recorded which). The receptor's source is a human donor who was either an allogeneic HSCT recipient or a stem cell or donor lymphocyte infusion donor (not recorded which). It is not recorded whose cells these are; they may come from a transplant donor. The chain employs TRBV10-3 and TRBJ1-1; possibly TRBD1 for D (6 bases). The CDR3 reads CAISEYGGNTEAFF. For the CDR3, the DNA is TGTGCCATCAGTGAGTATGGGGGCAACACTGAAGCTTTCTTT.